This passage covers 17 T cell receptor beta chains from one sample sequenced in a study of Ad26.COV2.S vaccination and SARS-CoV-2 variants. Specified treatment: roughly 18 received Ad26.COV2.S at low or high dose, single or two shots; 5 received placebo; per-sample allocation not given. On day 63 after the first injection, vaccine and placebo recipients gave samples. Some clones are missing from TCRdb's copy, which holds only in-frame ones; the method was immunoSEQ multiplex PCR. This sample yields approximately 420,000 clones, of which around 89% are seen a single time; about 3.6% belongs to the top ten. Material: peripheral blood, obtained in a trial of Ad26.COV2.S vaccine versus placebo. These receptors were taken from a person between 18 and 59 years old who received the Ad26.COV2.S COVID-19 vaccine or a placebo.

The rearrangement uses TRBV3-1 (or the pseudogene TRBV3-2) and TRBJ2-5, with 11 bases aligning to TRBD2. Germline assignment: CDR1 LGHDT and CDR2 YNNKEL (reference sequence). This CDR3 spans 18 amino acids. Unmatched junction bases numbered 7, after V lost 0 bases and J lost 1 base. The CDR3 reads CASSQEAPSGGFQETQYF. The CDR3 bases are TGTGCCAGCAGCCAAGAAGCCCCTAGCGGGGGGTTCCAAGAGACCCAGTACTTC.

This sequence joins TRBV10-2 and TRBJ1-1, with D tentatively TRBD1 (5 bases). The CDR3 totals 14 residues. Germline CDR1 and CDR2: WSHSY and SAAADI. Trimming took 2 bases from V and 1 from J, leaving 8 bases between them. Here the CDR3 reads CASSEEGRNTEAFF. Here the CDR3 DNA reads TGCGCCAGCAGTGAGGAGGGGCGGAACACTGAAGCTTTCTTT.

The CDR3 is CASSEQRGGSNQPQHF. The CDR3 coding sequence is TGTGCCAGCAGTGAACAAAGGGGAGGTAGCAATCAGCCCCAGCATTTT. The chain links TRBV6-1 to TRBJ1-5, with D possibly being TRBD1 (5 bases). The germline CDR1 and CDR2 sequences are MNHNS and SASEGT. V was pared by 2 bases and J by 0 bases, with 11 bases between. The CDR3 has 16 residues.

The V gene is TRBV6-2 or TRBV6-3, the J gene TRBJ2-2; 9 nucleotides align to TRBD1. This CDR3 has 17 amino acids. Trimming took 2 bases from V and 2 from J; bases not matched to a gene: 6. Germline V gives CDR1 MNHEY, CDR2 SVGEGT. The CDR3 spells CASSYGGDRVNTGELFF. In DNA form, the CDR3 reads TGTGCCAGCAGTTACGGAGGGGACAGGGTAAACACCGGGGAGCTGTTTTTT.

This chain joins TRBV7-3 and TRBJ2-5; tentatively, D is TRBD1 (6 bases). V was trimmed by 5 bases and J by 1 base, leaving 11 bases between them. The germline V gene encodes CDR1 SGHTA and CDR2 FQGTGA. This CDR3 has 14 residues. In DNA form, the CDR3 reads TGTGCCAGCAGCGCCAGGGGCGGCCAAGAGACCCAGTACTTC. Translating it yields CASSARGGQETQYF.

This clone was seen only a few times. This chain joins TRBV18 and TRBJ1-1; possible D gene TRBD1, 5 bases. The V and J ends lost 0 bases and 2 bases respectively, with 10 bases between them. Per the germline V gene, CDR1 is KGHSH and CDR2 is LQKENI. The CDR3 sequence is 15 residues long. The CDR3 DNA reads as TGTGCCAGCTCACCACCGGCAGGGCCCAACACTGAAGCTTTCTTT. Amino acid sequence: CASSPPAGPNTEAFF.

V usage is TRBV6-6 and J usage is TRBJ1-4, with D possibly being TRBD1 (5 bases). The germline CDR1 and CDR2 sequences are MNHNY and SVGAGI (reference sequence). V lost 7 bases and J 6 bases, leaving 15 bases between the germline ends. The CDR3 runs 14 residues. The CDR3 DNA follows: TGTGCCAGCACTAACAGGCAGTCGGATGAAAAACTGTTTTTT. Its protein is CASTNRQSDEKLFF.

The rearrangement joins TRBV28 to TRBJ1-1, with D perhaps TRBD1 (5 bases). Germline loops: CDR1 MDHEN, CDR2 SYDVKM. The CDR3 covers 14 residues. The V end was cut by 7 bases, the J end by 5 bases, with 17 bases between. CDR3 DNA: TGTGCCAGCACCTGGGGCCCATACCGGACTGAAGCTTTCTTT. This sequence encodes CASTWGPYRTEAFF.

This clone appeared a single time. The gene calls are TRBV2 and TRBJ2-7, with TRBD2 matching over 15 bases. Germline CDR1 and CDR2: SNHLY and FYNNEI. CDR3 length equals 17 residues. The V segment lost 6 bases and the J segment 4 bases; nucleotides outside the gene matches: 10. CDR3 in amino acids: CASRGVGLAGGPYEQYF. The CDR3 nucleotides are TGTGCCAGCAGAGGAGTTGGACTAGCGGGGGGGCCTTACGAGCAGTACTTC.

This clone appeared once. The gene calls are TRBV29-1 and TRBJ2-3, with 7 positions matching TRBD1. CDR1 and CDR2 from the germline V gene are SQVTM and ANQGSEA. V shed 5 bases and J 3 bases; nucleotides not matched to a gene: 5. This CDR3 is built from 13 residues. The CDR3 is CSVKDRRTDTQYF. The CDR3 DNA follows: TGCAGCGTTAAGGACAGGAGGACAGATACGCAGTATTTT.

The rearrangement joins TRBV6-1 to TRBJ1-3; the D is unclear. The CDR3 length is 15 residues. The V and J ends lost 2 bases and 2 bases respectively, with 10 bases between them. Germline V gene lookup returns CDR1 MNHNS and CDR2 SASEGT. For the CDR3, the DNA is TGTGCCAGCAGTGAAAATCGGCAGGCTGGAAACACCATATATTTT. It encodes CASSENRQAGNTIYF.

A single count supports this clone. The DNA for the CDR3 is TGTGCCAGCAGCCAAGAGGAGGGCAATCAGCCCCAGCATTTT. Residues: CASSQEEGNQPQHF. This chain connects TRBV4-2 to TRBJ1-5; unclear D gene. With 0 bases removed from V and 2 bases from J, the gap between germline ends came to 5 bases. The CDR3 sequence is 14 residues long. Germline V lookup: CDR1 LGHNA, CDR2 YNFKEQ.

The chain couples TRBV2 to TRBJ2-1; D uncertain. Germline CDR1 and CDR2: SNHLY and FYNNEI. The CDR3 is 13 amino acids. The V end lost 6 bases, the J end lost 4 bases, and 10 bases lay between the germline ends. The CDR3 loop is CASSGGPYNEQFF. DNA for the CDR3: TGTGCCAGCAGCGGCGGACCTTACAATGAGCAGTTCTTC.

V gene TRBV7-8 combines with J gene TRBJ2-1, with TRBD2 as a possible D gene (7 bases). The CDR3 sequence is 16 residues long. Germline CDR1 is SGHVS and CDR2 is FQNEAQ. The ends were cut back, 0 bases at V and 0 bases at J, with 9 bases in the middle. The CDR3 is CASSLAGGLSYNEQFF. The CDR3 bases are TGTGCCAGCAGCTTAGCGGGGGGGCTCTCCTACAATGAGCAGTTCTTC.

The V and J genes are TRBV4-1 and TRBJ2-2; 7 positions agree with TRBD1. This CDR3 spans 14 amino acids. Trimming cost V 3 bases and J 5 bases; bases outside gene matches: 3. Per the germline V gene, CDR1 is MGHRA and CDR2 is YSYEKL. CDR3 region: CASSQTGLTGELFF. DNA of the CDR3: TGCGCCAGCAGCCAGACAGGGTTGACCGGGGAGCTGTTTTTT.

This CDR3 reads CASHASGLAGSTDTQYF. CDR3 coding DNA: TGTGCCAGTCATGCCTCGGGACTAGCGGGAAGCACAGATACGCAGTATTTT. This chain uses TRBV7-6 with TRBJ2-3; 13 bases align to TRBD2. Germline CDR1 reads SGHVS; CDR2 reads FNYEAQ. The CDR3 runs to 17 residues. V was pared by 9 bases and J by 0 bases, with 9 bases of the junction left unmatched.

The chain uses TRBV7-6 and TRBJ1-5; D is uncertain. CDR1 is SGHVS and CDR2 is FNYEAQ in the germline V gene. The CDR3 has 13 amino acids. The ends were cut back, 0 bases at V and 7 bases at J, with 7 bases in the middle. CDR3 amino acids: CASSLAGGQPQHF. CDR3 nucleotides: TGTGCCAGCAGCTTAGCTGGAGGCCAGCCCCAGCATTTT.